This paragraph covers one T cell receptor (beta chain) sequence. The antigen is not known. The data derive from a study of identifying expanded T cells in peripheral blood. No infections or other immune events were documented during collection. Study results and caveats: Variance in clone template counts between approximately 2-week samples significantly increased with total template count across all healthy donors. Technical replicates showed roughly 1.2 changed clones; roughly two weeks 15 to 20; four weeks 19.

Data came from immunoSEQ multiplex PCR; TCRdb stores just in-frame clones and leaves some out. The top ten clones hold just under 8.5% of a sample with about 110,000 clones, 88% of them seen once. Sequencing was carried out using blood. This receptor was identified in a person aged 18 to 69 in good health.

The CDR3 spells CASSQPPGQGAGELFF. The CDR3 DNA follows: TGCGCCAGCAGCCAGCCACCGGGACAGGGGGCCGGGGAGCTGTTTTTT. The chain employs TRBV4-3 and TRBJ2-2; 11 positions match TRBD1. The germline gives CDR1 LGHNA, CDR2 YSLEER. The V and J ends lost 3 bases and 6 bases, in that order; junction bases with no gene match: 6. The CDR3 loop spans 16 amino acids.